Listed here are 10 T cell receptor beta chains from one sample, sequenced in a study of graft-versus-host responses after intestinal transplantation. The antigens these receptors bind are not known. Sequenced by immunoSEQ multiplex PCR; TCRdb stores in-frame clones only, minus some. The sample consists of 75,000 to 100,000 clones, 91% of them appearing once. Specimen: unstimulated CD4+ T cells sorted from spleen or lymph node cells, collected before transplant. These receptors originate from a human donor who was the organ donor for an intestinal transplant.

The V gene is TRBV13, the J gene TRBJ2-1, with 11 positions matching TRBD1. V lost 3 bases and J lost 3; bases outside the gene matches: 4. Germline assignment: CDR1 PRHDT and CDR2 FYEKMQ (reference sequence). The CDR3 has 16 amino acids. CDR3 loop: CASSLSGTGGYNEQFF. The CDR3 DNA sequence: TGTGCCAGCAGCTTGTCCGGGACAGGGGGCTACAATGAGCAGTTCTTC.

V gene TRBV2 combines with J gene TRBJ2-3, with D possibly being TRBD2 (6 bases). The CDR3 is 14 residues long. Germline V gene data show CDR1 as SNHLY and CDR2 as FYNNEI. The V and J ends lost 4 bases and 2 bases respectively, with 10 bases between them. DNA of the CDR3: TGTGCCAGCAGTGTTTGGGGGGTCACAGATACGCAGTATTTT. This translates into CASSVWGVTDTQYF.

The chain employs TRBV4-1 and TRBJ1-1; D perhaps matches TRBD1 (5 bases). The V end lost 0 bases, the J end lost 10 bases, and 9 bases lay between the germline ends. The CDR3 spans 12 residues. The V gene's germline CDR1 is MGHRA and CDR2 YSYEKL. Here the CDR3 reads CASSQDSGGAFF. The CDR3 DNA is TGCGCCAGCAGCCAAGATTCCGGGGGAGCTTTCTTT.

The J gene is TRBJ1-5, the V gene TRBV7-8, with a possible D match to TRBD1 (6 bases). The CDR3 sequence is 16 residues long. Germline CDR1 is SGHVS and CDR2 is FQNEAQ. V was cut by 2 bases and J by 1 base, with 12 bases left in between. Written as DNA, the CDR3 is TGTGCCAGCAGCTTATTAGAGGGGGTGAGCAATCAGCCCCAGCATTTT. As protein: CASSLLEGVSNQPQHF.

The V call is TRBV19, the J call TRBJ1-4; 10 nucleotides line up with TRBD1. The germline CDR1 and CDR2 sequences are LNHDA and SQIVND (reference sequence). The CDR3 has 14 residues. J gave up 8 bases and V 6 bases, and 6 bases lay outside the gene matches. The CDR3, as DNA: TGTGCCAGTAGGTCGGGACAGGGGAGAGAAAAACTGTTTTTT. This encodes CASRSGQGREKLFF. Supplemented by reference TRBV19 and TRBJ1-4, the full variable domain reads DGGITQSPKYLFRKEGQNVTLSCEQNLNHDAMYWYRQDPGQGLRLIYYSQIVNDFQKGDIAEGYSVSREKKESFPLTVTSAQKNPTAFYLCASRSGQGREKLFFGSGTQLSVL.

The chain couples TRBV28 to TRBJ2-5; the match to TRBD1 covers 10 bases. This CDR3 has 15 residues. Trimming at V came to 3 bases and at J to 1 base, leaving 2 bases not matched to a gene. Germline CDR1 is MDHEN and CDR2 is SYDVKM. This CDR3 is CASSLTGGLQETQYF. As DNA, the CDR3 is TGTGCCAGCAGTTTGACAGGGGGCCTCCAAGAGACCCAGTACTTC. Variable domain in full (rest from reference TRBV28 and TRBJ2-5): DVKVTQSSRYLVKRTGEKVFLECVQDMDHENMFWYRQDPGLGLRLIYFSYDVKMKEKGDIPEGYSVSREKKERFSLILESASTNQTSMYLCASSLTGGLQETQYFGPGTRLLVL.

This chain joins TRBV21-1 and TRBJ1-3. TRBV21-1 is a recognized pseudogene. The CDR3 consists of 15 residues. In DNA form, the CDR3 reads TGTGCCAGCAGCAAAGGGGAGGGGAATGGAAACACCATATATTTT. As protein: CASSKGEGNGNTIYF.

The rearrangement uses TRBV7-6 and TRBJ2-7; no clear D. Trimming stripped 5 bases from V and 0 bases from J, with 14 bases between. The CDR3 is 15 amino acids. The germline gives CDR1 SGHVS, CDR2 FNYEAQ. The CDR3 nucleotides are TGTGCCAGCAGCCCTGACACAAATCCCTCCTACGAGCAGTACTTC. Translating gives CASSPDTNPSYEQYF.

The chain couples TRBV18 to TRBJ2-7; 8 nucleotides agree with TRBD2. Unmatched junction bases numbered 5, after V lost 2 bases and J lost 5 bases. The germline V gene encodes CDR1 KGHSH and CDR2 LQKENI. The CDR3 runs to 14 residues. CDR3 DNA: TGTGCCAGCTCACCAAGGACTAGCATCAACGAGCAGTACTTC. This translates into CASSPRTSINEQYF.

This chain uses TRBV30 with TRBJ1-1; D ambiguous. The germline V and J ends were trimmed by 0 bases and 5 bases, with 10 bases remaining between them. This CDR3 is 13 amino acids long. CDR1 is GTSNPN, CDR2 SVGIG, per germline (reference sequence). CDR3 DNA: TGTGCCTGGAGTGTATCGGGTAGGACTGAAGCTTTCTTT. This codes for CAWSVSGRTEAFF.